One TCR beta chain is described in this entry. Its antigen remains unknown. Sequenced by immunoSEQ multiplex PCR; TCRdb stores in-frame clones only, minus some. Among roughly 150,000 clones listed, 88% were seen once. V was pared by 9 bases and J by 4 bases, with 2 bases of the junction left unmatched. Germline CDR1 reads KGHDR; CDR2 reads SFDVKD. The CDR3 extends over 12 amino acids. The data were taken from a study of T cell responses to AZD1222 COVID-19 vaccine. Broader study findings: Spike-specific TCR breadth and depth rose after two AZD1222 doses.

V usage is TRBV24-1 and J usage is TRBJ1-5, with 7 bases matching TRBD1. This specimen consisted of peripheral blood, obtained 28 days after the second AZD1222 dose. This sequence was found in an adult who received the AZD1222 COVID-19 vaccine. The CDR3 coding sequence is TGTGCCACCGGGACAGTGAATCAGCCCCAGCATTTT. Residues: CATGTVNQPQHF.